The rows below give T cell receptor beta chains drawn from one sample of a study of monozygotic twins with inflammatory bowel disease. TCRdb reanalyzed the 5' RACE reads and collapses them to one entry per CDR3 protein, without DNA. This sample contains fewer than 550,000 distinct CDR3 sequences. Sequenced material: blood. The receptors shown here come from a human donor with ulcerative colitis or Crohn's disease, or a healthy co-twin of an affected twin (not recorded which). The CDR3 runs from the conserved cysteine through the conserved F or W.

>TRBV5-1|13|TRBJ2-1
CASSPDNSREQFF
>TRBV5-5|14|TRBJ1-1
CASSPWLRNTEAFF
>TRBV27|18|TRBJ1-2
CASSLRIRGPRANYGYTF
>TRBV4-3|13|TRBJ1-5
CASSQSGNQPQHF
>TRBV9|15|TRBJ2-2
CASSNRPENTGELFF
>TRBV6-2/TRBV6-3|14|TRBJ1-2
CASGKDPLIYGYTF
>TRBV6-5|17|TRBJ2-2
CASSLALGSGGTGELFF
>TRBV15|15|TRBJ2-7
CATSRAPGGSYEQYF
>TRBV28|12|TRBJ2-3
CASSLIPDTQYF
>TRBV6-2/TRBV6-3|12|TRBJ2-1
CASAPSGNEQFF
>TRBV6-1|16|TRBJ1-4
CASSEDWNRAAEKLFF
>TRBV18|16|TRBJ2-3
CASAPLEGASADTQYF